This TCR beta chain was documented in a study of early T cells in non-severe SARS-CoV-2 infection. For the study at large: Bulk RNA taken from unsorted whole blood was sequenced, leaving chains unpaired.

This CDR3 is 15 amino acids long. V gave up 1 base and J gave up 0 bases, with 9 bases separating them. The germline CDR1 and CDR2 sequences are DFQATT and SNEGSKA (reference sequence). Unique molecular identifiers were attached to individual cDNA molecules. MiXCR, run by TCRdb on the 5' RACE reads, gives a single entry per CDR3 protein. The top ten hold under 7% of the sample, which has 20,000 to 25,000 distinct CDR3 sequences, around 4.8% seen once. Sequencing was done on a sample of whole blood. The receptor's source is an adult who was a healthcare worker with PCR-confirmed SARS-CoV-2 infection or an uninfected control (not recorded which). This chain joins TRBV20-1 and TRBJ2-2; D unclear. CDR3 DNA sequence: TGCAGTGCTAGAGCGGACGGCGCGAACACCGGGGAGCTGTTTTTT. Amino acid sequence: CSARADGANTGELFF.